This TCR beta chain was found in a study of regulatory T cells in long-lasting Graves disease. Study-wide background: Prior antithyroid drug treatment in newly diagnosed Graves' patients lasted under 3 months.

The sample holds many counts of this clonotype. Its specificity is unknown. Building the TCR beta libraries relied on iRepertoire HTBI primers, and CDR3 regions underwent Arm-PCR. TCRdb called the multiplex PCR reads again in MiXCR, with one record for every CDR3 protein. The sample comprises about 540,000 distinct CDR3 sequences, approximately 13% of which are singletons, and about 9.1% rests with the top ten. General observations from the study: Persistent disease samples used TRBV28, TRBJ1-2 and TRBJ2-5 preferentially.

Time point noted: newly diagnosed GD, antithyroid drugs for less than 3 months. Scientists built the TCR library using RNA that was extracted from PBMCs. With V trimmed by 3 bases and J by 4 bases, 6 bases remained unmatched. The CDR3 contains 16 residues. The germline CDR1 and CDR2 sequences are LNHNV and YYDKDF (reference sequence). These same data were also listed under a study on T cells in Graves' hyperthyroidism and ophthalmopathy.

Sequences were derived from peripheral blood mononuclear cells (PBMCs), sampled at new diagnosis, from a patient treated with antithyroid drugs. The TCR originated in a man in his thirties or forties with Graves disease. The chain joins TRBV15 to TRBJ2-2; TRBD1 matches at 9 bases. This CDR3 reads CATSRTGGYSTGELFF. Written as DNA, the CDR3 is TGTGCCACCAGCAGGACAGGGGGGTATAGCACCGGGGAGCTGTTTTTT.